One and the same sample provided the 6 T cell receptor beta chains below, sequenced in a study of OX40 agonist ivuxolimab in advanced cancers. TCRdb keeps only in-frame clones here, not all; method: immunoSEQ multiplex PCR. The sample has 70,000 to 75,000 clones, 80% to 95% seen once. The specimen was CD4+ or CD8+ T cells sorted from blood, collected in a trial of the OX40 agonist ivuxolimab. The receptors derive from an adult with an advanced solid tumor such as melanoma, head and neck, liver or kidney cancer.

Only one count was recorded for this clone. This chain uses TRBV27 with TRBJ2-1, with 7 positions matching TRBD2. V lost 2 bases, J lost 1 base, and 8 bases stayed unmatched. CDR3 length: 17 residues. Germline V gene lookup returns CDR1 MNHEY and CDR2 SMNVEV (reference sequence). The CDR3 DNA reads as TGTGCCAGCAGTTTAGGGCTAGCGGCGCCTTCCTACAATGAGCAGTTCTTC. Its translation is CASSLGLAAPSYNEQFF.

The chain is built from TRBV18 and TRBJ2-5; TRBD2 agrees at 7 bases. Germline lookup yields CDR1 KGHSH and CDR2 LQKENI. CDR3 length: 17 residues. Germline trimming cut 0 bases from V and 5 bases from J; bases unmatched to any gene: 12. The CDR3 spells CASSPPVQGVSGETQYF. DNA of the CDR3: TGTGCCAGCTCACCACCCGTACAAGGTGTTAGCGGGGAGACCCAGTACTTC. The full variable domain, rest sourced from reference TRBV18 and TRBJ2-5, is NAGVMQNPRHLVRRRGQEARLRCSPMKGHSHVYWYRQLPEEGLKFMVYLQKENIIDESGMPKERFSAEFPKEGPSILRIQQVVRGDSAAYFCASSPPVQGVSGETQYFGPGTRLLVL.

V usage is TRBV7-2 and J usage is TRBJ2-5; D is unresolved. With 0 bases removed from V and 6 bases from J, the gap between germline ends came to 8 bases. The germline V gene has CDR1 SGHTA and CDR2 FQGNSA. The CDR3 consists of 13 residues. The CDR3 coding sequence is TGTGCCAGCAGCTTAGCGCTAGGGCAGACCCAGTACTTC. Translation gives CASSLALGQTQYF. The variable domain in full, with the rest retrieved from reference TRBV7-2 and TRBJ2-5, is GAGVSQSPSNKVTEKGKDVELRCDPISGHTALYWYRQSLGQGLEFLIYFQGNSAPDKSGLPSDRFSAERTGGSVSTLTIQRTQQEDSAVYLCASSLALGQTQYFGPGTRLLVL.

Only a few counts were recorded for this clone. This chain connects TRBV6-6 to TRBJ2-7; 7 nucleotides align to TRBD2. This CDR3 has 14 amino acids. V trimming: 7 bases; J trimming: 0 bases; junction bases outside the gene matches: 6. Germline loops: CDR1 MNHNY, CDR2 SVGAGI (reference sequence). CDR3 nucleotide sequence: TGTGCCAGCACTTTCGGGGGGAGCTCCTACGAGCAGTACTTC. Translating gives CASTFGGSSYEQYF.

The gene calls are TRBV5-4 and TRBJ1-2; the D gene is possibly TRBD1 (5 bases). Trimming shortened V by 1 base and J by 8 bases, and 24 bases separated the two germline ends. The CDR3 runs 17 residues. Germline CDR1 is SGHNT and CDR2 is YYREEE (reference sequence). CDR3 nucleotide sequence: TGTGCCAGCAGCTTGCCCCAGCAGGGTTTATGGGGGTCGGGCTACACCTTC. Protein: CASSLPQQGLWGSGYTF.

CDR3 sequence: CASSQVGGVNTEAFF. CDR3 in DNA: TGCGCCAGCAGCCAAGTGGGGGGGGTGAACACTGAAGCTTTCTTT. The genes are TRBV4-3 and TRBJ1-1; D possibly corresponds to TRBD1 (5 bases). Trimming pared 1 base from V and 0 bases from J, leaving 9 bases between. Germline V gene sequence: CDR1 LGHNA, CDR2 YSLEER. The CDR3 is 15 amino acids.